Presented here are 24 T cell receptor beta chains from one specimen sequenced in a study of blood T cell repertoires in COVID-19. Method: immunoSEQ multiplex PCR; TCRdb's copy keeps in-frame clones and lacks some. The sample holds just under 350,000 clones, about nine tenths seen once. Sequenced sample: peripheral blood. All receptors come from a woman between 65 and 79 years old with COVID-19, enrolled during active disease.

CDR3 residues: CASSVGTGPGYEQYF. CDR3 coding DNA: TGTGCCAGCAGTGTGGGGACAGGGCCGGGGTACGAGCAGTACTTC. The chain is built from TRBV2 and TRBJ2-7; 9 positions agree with TRBD1. The CDR3 is made up of 15 amino acids. CDR1 is SNHLY, CDR2 FYNNEI, per germline. Unmatched junction bases numbered 8, after V lost 4 bases and J lost 4 bases.

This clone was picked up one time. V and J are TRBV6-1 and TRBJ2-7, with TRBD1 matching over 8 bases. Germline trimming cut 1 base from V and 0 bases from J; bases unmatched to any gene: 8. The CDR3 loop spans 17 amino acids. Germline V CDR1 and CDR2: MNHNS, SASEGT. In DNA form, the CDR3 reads TGTGCCAGCAGTGAAGTGACAGGGGTTAAGAGCTCCTACGAGCAGTACTTC. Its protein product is CASSEVTGVKSSYEQYF.

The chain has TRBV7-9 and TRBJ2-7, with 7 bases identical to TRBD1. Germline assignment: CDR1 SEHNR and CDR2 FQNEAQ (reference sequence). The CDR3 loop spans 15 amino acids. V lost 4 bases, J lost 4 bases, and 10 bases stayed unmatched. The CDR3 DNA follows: TGTGCCAGCAGCTCTCGGGACAGACTACTTTACGAGCAGTACTTC. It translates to CASSSRDRLLYEQYF.

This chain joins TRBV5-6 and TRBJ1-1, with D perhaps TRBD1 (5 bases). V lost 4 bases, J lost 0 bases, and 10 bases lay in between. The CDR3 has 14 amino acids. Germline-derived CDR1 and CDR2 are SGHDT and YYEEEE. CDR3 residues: CASSPGHMNTEAFF. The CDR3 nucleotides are TGTGCCAGCAGCCCCGGACACATGAACACTGAAGCTTTCTTT.

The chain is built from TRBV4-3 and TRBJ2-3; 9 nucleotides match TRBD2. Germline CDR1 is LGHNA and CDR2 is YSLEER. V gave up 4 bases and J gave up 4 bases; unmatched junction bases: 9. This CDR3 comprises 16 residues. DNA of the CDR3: TGCGCCAGCAGCCGCGCAATAGCGGGGGCGGCAGATACGCAGTATTTT. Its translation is CASSRAIAGAADTQYF.

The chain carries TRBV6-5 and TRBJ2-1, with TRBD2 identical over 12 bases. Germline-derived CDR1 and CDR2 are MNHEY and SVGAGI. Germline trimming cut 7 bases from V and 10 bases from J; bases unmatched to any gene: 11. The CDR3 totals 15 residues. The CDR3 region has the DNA TGTGCCAGCAAGAAGACTAGCGGGGGTCTGGGGGAGCAGTTCTTC. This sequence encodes CASKKTSGGLGEQFF.

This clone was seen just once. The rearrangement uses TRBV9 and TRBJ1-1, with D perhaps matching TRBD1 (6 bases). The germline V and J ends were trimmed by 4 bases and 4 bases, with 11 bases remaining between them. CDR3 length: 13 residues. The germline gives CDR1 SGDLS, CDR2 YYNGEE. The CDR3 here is CASSPGEGTEAFF. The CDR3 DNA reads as TGTGCCAGCAGCCCAGGGGAGGGCACTGAAGCTTTCTTT. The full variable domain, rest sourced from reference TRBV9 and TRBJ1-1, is DSGVTQTPKHLITATGQRVTLRCSPRSGDLSVYWYQQSLDQGLQFLIQYYNGEERAKGNILERFSAQQFPDLHSELNLSSLELGDSALYFCASSPGEGTEAFFGQGTRLTVV.

The CDR3 DNA is TGTGCCAGCAGCCAAGATGAGGGGGTCGATAATTCACCCCTCCACTTT. Its protein product is CASSQDEGVDNSPLHF. The chain joins TRBV4-2 to TRBJ1-6, with D maybe TRBD1 (6 bases). This CDR3 has 16 residues. The V end was cut by 0 bases, the J end by 5 bases, with 11 bases between. Looked up from germline, CDR1 is LGHNA and CDR2 is YNFKEQ.

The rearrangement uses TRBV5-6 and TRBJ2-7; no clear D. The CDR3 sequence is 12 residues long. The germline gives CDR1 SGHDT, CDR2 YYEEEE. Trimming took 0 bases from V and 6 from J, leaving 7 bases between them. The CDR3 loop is CASSLAELEQYF. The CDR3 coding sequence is TGTGCCAGCAGCTTGGCCGAACTCGAGCAGTACTTC.

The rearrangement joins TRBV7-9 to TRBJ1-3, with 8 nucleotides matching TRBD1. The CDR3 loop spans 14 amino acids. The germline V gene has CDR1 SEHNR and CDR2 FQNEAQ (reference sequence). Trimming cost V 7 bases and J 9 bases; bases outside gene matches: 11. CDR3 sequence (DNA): TGTGCCAGCAAGGCAACCACAGGGGGTGGCACCATATATTTT. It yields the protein CASKATTGGGTIYF.

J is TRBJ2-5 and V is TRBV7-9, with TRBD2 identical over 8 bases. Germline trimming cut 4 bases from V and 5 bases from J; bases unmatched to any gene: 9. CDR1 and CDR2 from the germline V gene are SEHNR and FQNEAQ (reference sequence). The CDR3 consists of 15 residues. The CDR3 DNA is TGTGCCAGCAGCTACCTTCAGGGCGGGGGGGAGACCCAGTACTTC. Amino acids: CASSYLQGGGETQYF. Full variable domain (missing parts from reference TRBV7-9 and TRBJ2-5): DTGVSQNPRHKITKRGQNVTFRCDPISEHNRLYWYRQTLGQGPEFLTYFQNEAQLEKSRLLSDRFSAERPKGSFSTLEIQRTEQGDSAMYLCASSYLQGGGETQYFGPGTRLLVL.

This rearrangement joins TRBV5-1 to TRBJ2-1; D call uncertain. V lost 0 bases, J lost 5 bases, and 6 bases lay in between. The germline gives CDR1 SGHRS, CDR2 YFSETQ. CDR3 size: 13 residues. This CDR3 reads CASSLDSNNEQFF. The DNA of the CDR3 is TGCGCCAGCAGCTTGGACAGCAACAATGAGCAGTTCTTC.

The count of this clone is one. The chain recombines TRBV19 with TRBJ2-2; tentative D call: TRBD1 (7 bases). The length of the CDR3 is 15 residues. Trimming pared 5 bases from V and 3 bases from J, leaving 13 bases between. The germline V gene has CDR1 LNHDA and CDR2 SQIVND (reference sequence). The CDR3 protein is CASSPQGGYTGELFF. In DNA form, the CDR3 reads TGTGCCAGTAGTCCTCAGGGGGGTTACACCGGGGAGCTGTTTTTT.

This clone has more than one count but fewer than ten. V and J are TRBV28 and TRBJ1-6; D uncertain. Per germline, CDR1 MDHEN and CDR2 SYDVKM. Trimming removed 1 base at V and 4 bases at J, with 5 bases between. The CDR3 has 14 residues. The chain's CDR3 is CASSLSQYNSPLHF. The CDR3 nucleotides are TGTGCCAGCAGTTTATCACAGTATAATTCACCCCTCCACTTT.

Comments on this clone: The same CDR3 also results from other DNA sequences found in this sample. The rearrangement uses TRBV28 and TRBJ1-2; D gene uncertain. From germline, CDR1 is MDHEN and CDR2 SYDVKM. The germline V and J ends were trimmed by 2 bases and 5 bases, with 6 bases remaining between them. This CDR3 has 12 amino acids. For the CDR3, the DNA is TGTGCCAGCAGTTTACGAGGGTATGGCTACACCTTC. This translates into CASSLRGYGYTF.

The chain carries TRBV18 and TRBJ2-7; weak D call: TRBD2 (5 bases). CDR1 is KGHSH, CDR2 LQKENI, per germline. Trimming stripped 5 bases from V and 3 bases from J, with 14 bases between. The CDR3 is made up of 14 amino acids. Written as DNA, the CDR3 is TGTGCCAGCTCAATTATCGGGGAGAACTACGAGCAGTACTTC. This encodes CASSIIGENYEQYF. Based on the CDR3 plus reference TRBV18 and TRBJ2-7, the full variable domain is NAGVMQNPRHLVRRRGQEARLRCSPMKGHSHVYWYRQLPEEGLKFMVYLQKENIIDESGMPKERFSAEFPKEGPSILRIQQVVRGDSAAYFCASSIIGENYEQYFGPGTRLTVT.

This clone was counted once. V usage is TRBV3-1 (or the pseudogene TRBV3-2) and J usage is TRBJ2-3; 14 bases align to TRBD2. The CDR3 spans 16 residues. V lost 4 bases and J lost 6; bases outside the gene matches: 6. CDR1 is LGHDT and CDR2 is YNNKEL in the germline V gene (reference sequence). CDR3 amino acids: CASSRGTSGGWDTQYF. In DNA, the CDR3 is TGTGCCAGCAGCCGCGGGACTAGCGGGGGCTGGGATACGCAGTATTTT.

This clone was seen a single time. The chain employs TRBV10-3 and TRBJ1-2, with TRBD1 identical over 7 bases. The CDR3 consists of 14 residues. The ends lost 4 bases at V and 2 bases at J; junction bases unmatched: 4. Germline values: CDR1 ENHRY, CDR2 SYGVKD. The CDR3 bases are TGTGCCATCAGTGTGGGGGGACAGAACTATGGCTACACCTTC. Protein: CAISVGGQNYGYTF.

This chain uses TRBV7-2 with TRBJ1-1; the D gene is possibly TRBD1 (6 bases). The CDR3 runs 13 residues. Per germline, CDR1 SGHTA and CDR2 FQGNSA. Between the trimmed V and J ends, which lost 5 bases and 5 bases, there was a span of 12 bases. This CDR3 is CASSRGWETEAFF. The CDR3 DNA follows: TGTGCCAGCAGCAGGGGGTGGGAAACTGAAGCTTTCTTT.

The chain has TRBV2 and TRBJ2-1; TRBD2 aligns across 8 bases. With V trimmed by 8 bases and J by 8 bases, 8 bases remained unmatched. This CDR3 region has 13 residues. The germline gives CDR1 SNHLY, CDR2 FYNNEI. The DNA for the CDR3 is TGTGCCAGCGAGAACGGGGGGGCCTATGAGCAGTTCTTC. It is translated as CASENGGAYEQFF.

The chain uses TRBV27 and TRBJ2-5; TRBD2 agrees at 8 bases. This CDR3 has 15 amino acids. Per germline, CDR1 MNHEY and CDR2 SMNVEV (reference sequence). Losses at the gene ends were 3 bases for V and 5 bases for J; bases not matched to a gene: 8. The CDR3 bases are TGTGCCAGCAGTTTCCTGGCGGGGGGCAGGGAGACCCAGTACTTC. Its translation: CASSFLAGGRETQYF.

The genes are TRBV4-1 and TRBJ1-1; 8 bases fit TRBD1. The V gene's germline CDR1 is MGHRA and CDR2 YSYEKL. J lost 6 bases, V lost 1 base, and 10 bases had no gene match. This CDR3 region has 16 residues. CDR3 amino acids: CASSQGVSRGLSEAFF. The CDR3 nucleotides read TGCGCCAGCAGCCAAGGGGTTAGCAGGGGGCTGTCTGAAGCTTTCTTT.

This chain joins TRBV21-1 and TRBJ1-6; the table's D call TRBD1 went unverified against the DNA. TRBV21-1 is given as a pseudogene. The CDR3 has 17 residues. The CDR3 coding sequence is TGTGCCAGCAGACCAGGGGGGCGCTTGAAAATAGGTTCACCCCTCCACTTT. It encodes CASRPGGRLKIGSPLHF.

This CDR3 reads CASSLAGSGEYTGELFF. CDR3 nucleotide sequence: TGCGCCAGCAGCTTGGCTGGTAGCGGGGAGTACACCGGGGAGCTGTTTTTT. The chain combines TRBV5-1 with TRBJ2-2; 8 nucleotides line up with TRBD2. V shed 0 bases, J shed 3 bases, and the junction held 7 bases outside the gene matches. The CDR3 spans 17 residues. The germline gives CDR1 SGHRS, CDR2 YFSETQ.